A single sample gave rise to the 4 T cell receptor beta chains below, sequenced in a study of blood T cell repertoires in COVID-19. Clones were sequenced by immunoSEQ multiplex PCR, and TCRdb holds only the in-frame ones, with some missing. The table lists around 700,000 clones, 90% of them singletons. The material sequenced was peripheral blood. Every receptor here comes from a woman aged 18-29 years with acute or convalescent COVID-19.

The V call is TRBV5-1, the J call TRBJ1-3, with D unresolved. Trimming took off 0 bases at V and 3 bases at J, with 4 bases between the two ends. Germline lookup yields CDR1 SGHRS and CDR2 YFSETQ. This CDR3 has 13 residues. The CDR3, as DNA: TGCGCCAGCAGCTTGGGCAGTGGAAACACCATATATTTT. It yields the protein CASSLGSGNTIYF.

The chain employs TRBV7-3 and TRBJ2-3; no definite D call. The CDR3 sequence is 13 residues long. Trimming cost V 6 bases and J 2 bases, with 9 bases left between them. Germline CDR1 reads SGHTA; CDR2 reads FQGTGA. DNA for the CDR3: TGTGCCAGCAGTGCTTCAGTCACAGATACGCAGTATTTT. It yields the protein CASSASVTDTQYF.

This clone was seen only once. The J gene is TRBJ2-5, the V gene TRBV5-6, with TRBD2 matching 7 bases. Germline CDR1 is SGHDT and CDR2 is YYEEEE. CDR3 length equals 16 residues. The V and J ends lost 1 base and 4 bases, in that order; junction bases with no gene match: 10. The CDR3 bases are TGTGCCAGCAGCTTGATAGGGTATGGCGGGAGAGAGACCCAGTACTTC. Residues: CASSLIGYGGRETQYF.

The chain uses TRBV11-3 and TRBJ2-3; the match to TRBD1 covers 8 bases. Germline CDR1 reads SGHNT; CDR2 reads YENEEA. The CDR3 loop spans 15 amino acids. The trim removed 5 bases at V and 0 bases at J, leaving 4 bases unmatched. CDR3 in DNA: TGTGCCAGCAGCGCCCGACAGGGGAGCACAGATACGCAGTATTTT. This encodes CASSARQGSTDTQYF.